This passage covers 6 T cell receptor beta chains from one sample sequenced in a study of T cell repertoires in cytomegalovirus infection. TCRdb processed the reads anew with MiXCR; each CDR3 protein has one entry. The data contain fewer than 200,000 distinct CDR3 sequences, approximately 15% of them seen just once; the ten biggest clones take up 27%. Sequences were obtained from PBMCs. These receptors were obtained from a human donor in good health (CMV status not recorded). Some clones in this sample may be carry-over from other donors' samples.

This clonotype was picked up many times. This chain links TRBV7-2 with TRBJ2-4, with D possibly matching TRBD2 (5 bases). The germline V gene encodes CDR1 SGHTA and CDR2 FQGNSA. This CDR3 spans 15 amino acids. Trimming took 5 bases from V and 0 from J, leaving 11 bases between them. The DNA of the CDR3 is TGTGCCAGCAGCCGCCCCGGACTAGCCAAAAACATTCAGTACTTC. This encodes CASSRPGLAKNIQYF.

This clonotype has more than one count but fewer than ten. The V and J genes are TRBV5-6 and TRBJ1-2; 7 nucleotides agree with TRBD1. The junction had 5 bases not matched to a gene; V was cut back by 1 base and J by 8 bases. Germline lookup yields CDR1 SGHDT and CDR2 YYEEEE. The CDR3 runs 13 residues. CDR3 region: CASSLQGVGGYTF. DNA for the CDR3: TGTGCCAGCAGCTTGCAGGGGGTCGGAGGCTACACCTTC.

This clonotype was recorded at least ten times. The chain is built from TRBV7-2 and TRBJ1-2; weak D call: TRBD1 (6 bases). The V end was cut by 2 bases, the J end by 6 bases, with 10 bases between. Germline V gene data show CDR1 as SGHTA and CDR2 as FQGNSA. This CDR3 spans 13 amino acids. CDR3 residues: CASSLNTGNGYTF. The CDR3 nucleotides are TGTGCCAGCAGCTTAAACACAGGGAATGGCTACACCTTC.

This clonotype was detected a few times. V is TRBV28 and J is TRBJ2-1; possibly TRBD2 for D (6 bases). Per germline, CDR1 MDHEN and CDR2 SYDVKM. This CDR3 spans 13 amino acids. The ends were cut back, 7 bases at V and 6 bases at J, with 13 bases in the middle. CDR3 sequence reads: CASIEGGGNEQFF. The CDR3 DNA reads TGTGCCAGCATTGAGGGAGGCGGCAATGAGCAGTTCTTC.

With respect to this clonotype: A clone one base away is much larger, so this may be a read error. The chain links TRBV11-2 to TRBJ2-4; D is undetermined. Per the germline V gene, CDR1 is SGHAT and CDR2 is FQNNGV. This CDR3 contains 12 residues. V dropped 5 bases and J dropped 9 bases, with 11 bases sitting between them. This CDR3 is CASSSLQIIQYF. CDR3 DNA sequence: TGTGCCAGCAGCAGCCTCCAAATCATTCAGTACTTC.

This clonotype has more than one count but fewer than ten. The J gene is TRBJ2-3, the V gene TRBV28; TRBD1 matches 11 bases. Germline V gene sequence: CDR1 MDHEN, CDR2 SYDVKM. The CDR3 covers 17 residues. V was clipped by 3 bases and J by 7 bases; unmatched bases: 12. CDR3 sequence (DNA): TGTGCCAGCAGTTTCCTTCAATTGGGACAGGGGGGGAATACGCAGTATTTT. Translation: CASSFLQLGQGGNTQYF.